One sample yielded the 9 T cell receptor beta chains listed below, sequenced in a study of CD8 T cells in ankylosing spondylitis (dated by TCRdb to 2016 to 2017). General findings and caveats noted by the study authors: Blood from ankylosing spondylitis patients appeared to be characterized by a TCR beta motif composed of about 8 highly homologous amino acid variants.

Library preparation was by 5' RACE. The instrument given in TCRdb is Illumina HiSeq 2500. TCRdb handled the public reads itself, with Q25 trimming in fastp and clone calling in MiXCR, and kept productive beta chains. Entries are consolidated by CDR3 protein sequence, retaining the most common genes and DNA. In all, the sample holds fewer than 550,000 distinct CDR3 sequences, and roughly 5.2% of those were seen once. The ten largest clones take up approximately 3.5% of the sample. Which antigens these TCRs recognize remains unknown. The specimen was blood, either unsorted or a sorted T cell fraction (not recorded which). These receptors were obtained from a male donor with ankylosing spondylitis.

Ten or more counts support this clonotype. The chain couples TRBV29-1 to TRBJ2-5; a weak D match, TRBD2 (5 bases). V lost 6 bases to trimming and J lost 0 bases, with 8 bases between them. There are 12 residues in the CDR3. The V gene's germline CDR1 is SQVTM and CDR2 ANQGSEA. This CDR3 reads CSVGLNQETQYF. The CDR3, as DNA: TGCAGCGTCGGACTGAACCAAGAGACCCAGTACTTC.

The chain is built from TRBV14 and TRBJ2-3; TRBD1 might be the D (6 bases). Germline V gene sequence: CDR1 SGHDN, CDR2 FVKESK. V was shortened by 3 bases and J by 9 bases, with 13 bases between the two germline ends. The CDR3 sequence is 13 residues long. In DNA form, the CDR3 reads TGTGCCAGCAGCCAGATCACAGGGTCGACGCAGTATTTT. Encoded protein: CASSQITGSTQYF.

This clonotype was counted a few times. This rearrangement joins TRBV7-9 to TRBJ2-3, with D hard to call. Germline V gives CDR1 SEHNR, CDR2 FQNEAQ (reference sequence). CDR3 length equals 17 residues. V lost 5 bases, J lost 2 bases, and 20 bases lay in between. CDR3 amino acids: CASSLPGWLTDTDTQYF. CDR3 nucleotide sequence: TGTGCCAGCAGCCTCCCCGGTTGGCTAACGGACACAGATACGCAGTATTTT.

This clonotype was detected ten times or more. The chain carries TRBV7-9 and TRBJ2-1; 7 bases are shared with TRBD2. Trimming removed 4 bases from V and 10 bases from J; junction bases left unmatched: 4. Germline V gives CDR1 SEHNR, CDR2 FQNEAQ (reference sequence). The CDR3 has 12 residues. In DNA form, the CDR3 reads TGTGCCAGCAGCTCACAGCGGGAAGAGCAGTTCTTC. It is translated as CASSSQREEQFF.

This chain uses TRBV28 with TRBJ2-4, with D hard to call. V was trimmed by 2 bases and J by 8 bases, leaving 13 bases between them. Germline V gene sequence: CDR1 MDHEN, CDR2 SYDVKM. The CDR3 has 14 residues. Here the CDR3 reads CASSLSLVGDIQYF. CDR3 sequence (DNA): TGTGCCAGCAGTTTAAGCCTAGTTGGGGACATTCAGTACTTC.

This clonotype occurred many times. The chain employs TRBV7-2 and TRBJ1-6; 7 positions agree with TRBD1. The CDR3 runs 17 residues. V lost 4 bases and J lost 8; bases outside the gene matches: 14. Germline lookup yields CDR1 SGHTA and CDR2 FQGNSA. The CDR3 bases are TGTGCCAGCAGCTCCGCAATAAGACAGGGAGGTGATTCACCCCTCCACTTT. Protein sequence: CASSSAIRQGGDSPLHF.

The sample holds many counts of this clonotype. The V gene is TRBV20-1, the J gene TRBJ2-7, with 10 positions matching TRBD2. The CDR3 has 12 amino acids. The V gene end was trimmed by 5 bases and the J gene end by 6 bases; junction bases not matched to a gene: 4. Germline-derived CDR1 and CDR2 are DFQATT and SNEGSKA (reference sequence). The DNA for the CDR3 is TGCAGTGCTCAGAGACTAGCGGGCGAGCAGTACTTC. This gives the protein CSAQRLAGEQYF.

This clonotype was seen many times. The chain employs TRBV5-1 and TRBJ2-7, with D perhaps matching TRBD1 (6 bases). The germline V gene has CDR1 SGHRS and CDR2 YFSETQ. The V and J ends lost 4 bases and 2 bases respectively, with 13 bases between them. The CDR3 contains 14 residues. In nucleotides, the CDR3 is TGCGCCAGCAGCCCTCAGGGGCCCACCTACGAGCAGTACTTC. It codes for CASSPQGPTYEQYF. Full variable domain (rest looked up from reference TRBV5-1 and TRBJ2-7): KAGVTQTPRYLIKTRGQQVTLSCSPISGHRSVSWYQQTPGQGLQFLFEYFSETQRNKGNFPGRFSGRQFSNSRSEMNVSTLELGDSALYLCASSPQGPTYEQYFGPGTRLTVT.

The table lists this clonotype with many counts. The chain couples TRBV7-9 to TRBJ2-5, with D hard to call. The CDR3 runs 15 residues. CDR1 is SEHNR, CDR2 FQNEAQ, per germline (reference sequence). V lost 3 bases and J lost 5, with 16 bases in between. The CDR3 nucleotides read TGTGCCAGCAGCTTGCAGGTCCTTTTGGGGGAGACCCAGTACTTC. As protein: CASSLQVLLGETQYF.